The text below deals with one T cell receptor (beta chain). V was pared by 0 bases and J by 2 bases, with 11 bases between. Per the germline V gene, CDR1 is PRHDT and CDR2 is FYEKMQ (reference sequence). The CDR3 is made up of 15 amino acids. Using immunoSEQ multiplex PCR, the repertoire was profiled, and TCRdb retains in-frame clones only, with some absent. The profile covers 270,000 or so clones, with over 75% appearing a single time and 8% to 9.5% taken by the ten largest. The sample is drawn from a study of blood T cell repertoires in COVID-19. The V and J genes are TRBV13 and TRBJ2-7, with a tentative D call TRBD1 (5 bases). Sequencing was carried out using peripheral blood. The clonotype was recovered from a human donor in a cohort sampled during active COVID-19. The CDR3, as DNA: TGTGCCAGCAGCTTAGGGGGGCTGGCCCCCTACGAGCAGTACTTC. This sequence encodes CASSLGGLAPYEQYF.